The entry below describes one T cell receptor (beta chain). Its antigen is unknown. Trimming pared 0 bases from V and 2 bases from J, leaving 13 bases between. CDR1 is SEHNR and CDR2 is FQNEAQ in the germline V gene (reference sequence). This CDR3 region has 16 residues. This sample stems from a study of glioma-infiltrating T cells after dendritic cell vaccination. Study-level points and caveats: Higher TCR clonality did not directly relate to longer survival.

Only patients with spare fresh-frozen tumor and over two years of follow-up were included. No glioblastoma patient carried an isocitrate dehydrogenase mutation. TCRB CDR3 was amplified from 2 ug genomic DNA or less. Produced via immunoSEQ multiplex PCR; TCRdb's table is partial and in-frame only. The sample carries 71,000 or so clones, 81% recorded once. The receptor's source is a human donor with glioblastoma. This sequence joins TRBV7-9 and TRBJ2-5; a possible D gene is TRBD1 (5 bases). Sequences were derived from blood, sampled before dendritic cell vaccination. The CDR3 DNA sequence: TGTGCCAGCAGCTTAGCGCAGGGAATCGGGCAAGAGACCCAGTACTTC. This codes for CASSLAQGIGQETQYF.